Detailed here is one T cell receptor beta chain. Its antigen remains unidentified. Distinct nucleotide sequences in the sample also encode this CDR3. Unmatched junction bases numbered 9, after V lost 7 bases and J lost 6 bases. The CDR3 loop spans 14 amino acids. Germline values: CDR1 SGHNT, CDR2 YYREEE (reference sequence). The data derive from a study of shared clonotypes between healthy human individuals. Looking at the study overall: Used for every donor were three CD4 naive, three CD4 memory, two CD8 naive and one CD8 memory plate.

It was across several immunoSEQ plates that each subset's genomic DNA was evenly split. Libraries were prepared by immunoSEQ multiplex PCR; TCRdb keeps only in-frame clonotypes and omits some of them. The data show fewer than 1.8 million clones, approximately 98.5% seen once. Whole-study findings and limits: It was expected that sequencing depth would affect clonotype sharing among donors.

HIV-negative, healthy adults without recent acute infections or vaccinations were the donors. The TCR sequence derives from a man aged 25-45 years in good health. Sequencing input: naive CD4+ T cells sorted from blood. Stated subset: CD45RA+ positively selected. The chain combines TRBV5-4 with TRBJ2-1; 8 positions match TRBD2. DNA for the CDR3: TGTGCCAGCTCATCCGGACTAGCCTCCAATGAGCAGTTCTTC. It yields the protein CASSSGLASNEQFF. The whole variable domain, remainder taken from reference TRBV5-4 and TRBJ2-1, is ETGVTQSPTHLIKTRGQQVTLRCSSQSGHNTVSWYQQALGQGPQFIFQYYREEENGRGNFPPRFSGLQFPNYSSELNVNALELDDSALYLCASSSGLASNEQFFGPGTRLTVL.